These 15 T cell receptor beta chains were sequenced from one sample in a study of intratumoral heterogeneity in liver cancer. Produced via immunoSEQ multiplex PCR; TCRdb's table is partial and in-frame only. The table has just over 20,000 clones, over 60% seen once; the top ten hold 17%. Sequencing used tumor-adjacent normal tissue, obtained before any cancer treatment. The receptors originated from a woman in her seventies with hepatocellular carcinoma.

Sample share makes this clone medium-sized. The chain employs TRBV20-1 and TRBJ1-1; possible D gene TRBD1, 6 bases. Germline V gene data show CDR1 as DFQATT and CDR2 as SNEGSKA (reference sequence). V was clipped by 6 bases and J by 7 bases, with 12 bases between them. The CDR3 runs 11 residues. In DNA form, the CDR3 reads TGCAGTGCGCGAGGGACACTTGAAGCTTTCTTT. Translating gives CSARGTLEAFF.

The J gene is TRBJ2-5, the V gene TRBV7-3; D unclear. The CDR3 is 12 residues long. The V end lost 5 bases, the J end lost 5 bases, and 9 bases lay between the germline ends. CDR1 is SGHTA, CDR2 FQGTGA, per germline. CDR3 amino acids: CASSHPGETQYF. The CDR3 DNA sequence: TGTGCCAGCAGCCACCCTGGGGAGACCCAGTACTTC.

The CDR3 reads CASSQRGGNEQFF. DNA for the CDR3: TGTGCCAGCAGCCAACGGGGAGGCAATGAGCAGTTCTTC. V is TRBV16 and J is TRBJ2-1, with D possibly matching TRBD2 (6 bases). Germline CDR1 is KGHSY and CDR2 is FQNENV. This CDR3 spans 13 amino acids. Trimming took off 2 bases at V and 6 bases at J, with 8 bases between the two ends.

In this sample, this clone turned up once. The chain links TRBV28 to TRBJ2-7, with 9 bases lining up with TRBD1. Germline V gives CDR1 MDHEN, CDR2 SYDVKM. V shed 5 bases, J shed 5 bases, and the junction held 10 bases outside the gene matches. The CDR3 contains 15 residues. This chain's CDR3 is CASSITGGRQDEQYF. CDR3 in DNA: TGTGCCAGCAGTATTACAGGGGGCAGGCAAGACGAGCAGTACTTC.

In its sample, this clone was seen a few times. This rearrangement joins TRBV19 to TRBJ1-2; the D gene is possibly TRBD1 (6 bases). Germline CDR1 and CDR2: LNHDA and SQIVND (reference sequence). CDR3 size: 13 residues. Trimming stripped 10 bases from V and 4 bases from J, with 16 bases between. The CDR3 spells CATLGQLGYGYTF. Written as DNA, the CDR3 is TGTGCCACCCTAGGACAGCTTGGCTATGGCTACACCTTC.

This clone was detected a few times. Other DNA sequences from this sample encode an identical CDR3 as well. The V and J genes are TRBV7-9 and TRBJ2-1, with TRBD2 identical over 7 bases. Germline V CDR1 and CDR2: SEHNR, FQNEAQ (reference sequence). The CDR3 is 12 residues long. V shed 0 bases, J shed 10 bases, and the junction held 0 bases outside the gene matches. The DNA of the CDR3 is TGTGCCAGCAGCTTAGCCGGGGGGGAGCAGTTCTTC. Protein product: CASSLAGGEQFF.

This chain links TRBV4-1 with TRBJ2-6; the match to TRBD1 covers 10 bases. Germline lookup yields CDR1 MGHRA and CDR2 YSYEKL. The CDR3 loop spans 18 amino acids. The V and J ends lost 3 bases and 4 bases, in that order; junction bases with no gene match: 9. The CDR3: CASSQIGTGDLGANVLTF. The CDR3 coding sequence is TGCGCCAGCAGCCAGATTGGGACAGGGGACCTGGGGGCCAACGTCCTGACTTTC.

J is TRBJ2-7 and V is TRBV5-1; 11 positions agree with TRBD2. The CDR3 has 14 amino acids. Germline-derived CDR1 and CDR2 are SGHRS and YFSETQ. V dropped 4 bases and J dropped 2; count of bases not matched to a gene: 2. CDR3 protein: CASSGGLAAYEQYF. The CDR3 DNA reads TGCGCCAGCAGCGGGGGACTAGCGGCCTACGAGCAGTACTTC.

The chain is built from TRBV11-2 and TRBJ2-1; D may be TRBD1 or TRBD2 (6 bases each). The CDR3 runs to 18 residues. Germline lookup yields CDR1 SGHAT and CDR2 FQNNGV. Trimming took 1 base from V and 4 from J, leaving 20 bases between them. Here the CDR3 reads CASSLGIRGQFLYNEQFF. Here the CDR3 DNA reads TGTGCCAGCAGCTTAGGTATCCGGGGGCAATTTCTTTACAATGAGCAGTTCTTC.

As to this clone: Other nucleotide sequences from this sample produce the same CDR3. The rearrangement links TRBV14 to TRBJ2-5; 16 nucleotides align to TRBD2. From germline, CDR1 is SGHDN and CDR2 FVKESK. V was clipped by 4 bases and J by 3 bases; unmatched bases: 20. The CDR3 totals 22 residues. DNA for the CDR3: TGTGCCAGCAGCCCCTACAGGGGACTAGCGGGAGGGCCTAGGGCCCACAAAGAGACCCAGTACTTC. Translating gives CASSPYRGLAGGPRAHKETQYF.

The count of this clone is one. V gene TRBV4-1 combines with J gene TRBJ2-5, with D possibly TRBD2 on 6 matching bases. V dropped 1 base and J dropped 5 bases, with 11 bases sitting between them. Germline V lookup: CDR1 MGHRA, CDR2 YSYEKL. This CDR3 region has 14 residues. For the CDR3, the DNA is TGCGCCAGCAGCCAAGCGGGAGTACTGGAGACCCAGTACTTC. It specifies CASSQAGVLETQYF.

This chain links TRBV5-1 with TRBJ1-2; perhaps TRBD1 as D (5 bases). The V end was cut by 4 bases, the J end by 3 bases, with 28 bases between. This CDR3 spans 19 amino acids. Germline lookup yields CDR1 SGHRS and CDR2 YFSETQ. The CDR3 DNA sequence: TGCGCCAGCAGCCCTACTCCAGGGTATCCTCGACGGGAGGACTATGGCTACACCTTC. Amino acid sequence: CASSPTPGYPRREDYGYTF. Full variable domain (missing parts from reference TRBV5-1 and TRBJ1-2): KAGVTQTPRYLIKTRGQQVTLSCSPISGHRSVSWYQQTPGQGLQFLFEYFSETQRNKGNFPGRFSGRQFSNSRSEMNVSTLELGDSALYLCASSPTPGYPRREDYGYTFGSGTRLTVV.

The gene calls are TRBV6-5 and TRBJ2-1; 11 positions match TRBD2. The V gene end was trimmed by 6 bases and the J gene end by 7 bases; junction bases not matched to a gene: 8. Germline V gene lookup returns CDR1 MNHEY and CDR2 SVGAGI. This CDR3 has 15 amino acids. CDR3 protein: CASSALAGARNEQFF. The DNA for the CDR3 is TGTGCCAGCAGCGCACTAGCGGGAGCGCGTAATGAGCAGTTCTTC.

This rearrangement joins TRBV6-5 to TRBJ2-3, with unresolved D. V shed 4 bases and J shed 3 bases, with 11 bases lying between them. The CDR3 totals 14 residues. Per the germline V gene, CDR1 is MNHEY and CDR2 is SVGAGI. CDR3 loop: CASSLRRSTDTQYF. CDR3 nucleotide sequence: TGTGCCAGCAGTTTGAGGCGGAGTACAGATACGCAGTATTTT.

This clone was detected a few times. This chain's CDR3 is CASRPRSGRGLSNQPQHF. The CDR3 nucleotides are TGTGCCAGTAGGCCTCGGTCAGGGCGGGGGTTAAGCAATCAGCCCCAGCATTTT. This rearrangement joins TRBV19 to TRBJ1-5; TRBD1 is a possible D gene (5 bases). CDR3 length: 18 amino acids. The germline V and J ends were trimmed by 6 bases and 1 base, with 22 bases remaining between them. Germline V gene data show CDR1 as LNHDA and CDR2 as SQIVND (reference sequence).